This T cell receptor (beta chain) is drawn from a study of control samples from healthy donors and cancer patients. Per the germline V gene, CDR1 is SNHLY and CDR2 is FYNNEI. The V and J ends lost 7 bases and 7 bases respectively, with 14 bases between them. The CDR3 loop spans 12 amino acids. This clone was seen ten or more times. The method was immunoSEQ multiplex PCR; TCRdb's version includes in-frame clones alone and lacks a portion of them. The sample lists about 250,000 clones, around 79% seen once, with about an eighth in the top ten. The TCR comes from a woman aged 55 to 70 with lung cancer. The sequenced sample consisted of PBMCs. The genes are TRBV2 and TRBJ2-7; either TRBD1 or TRBD2 may fit D (5 bases each). In DNA form, the CDR3 reads TGTGCCAGCACCGAATCTTGGGGGGAGCAGTACTTC. Its translation is CASTESWGEQYF.